The 32 T cell receptor beta chains below all came from one sample that was sequenced in a study of blood T cell repertoires in COVID-19. Data came from immunoSEQ multiplex PCR; TCRdb stores just in-frame clones and leaves some out. Of about 170,000 clones detected, around 83% appear once; the ten largest clones hold about 16%. The sequencing input was PBMCs or T cells enriched from blood (not recorded which). All receptors derive from a man aged 45-65 years who had recovered from COVID-19.

This sequence joins TRBV3-1 (or the pseudogene TRBV3-2) and TRBJ1-5; D is unresolved. Trimming left V 0 bases short and J 0 bases short, with 12 bases between. Per the germline V gene, CDR1 is LGHDT and CDR2 is YNNKEL (reference sequence). The CDR3 totals 17 residues. The CDR3 is CASSQDRAGYSNQPQHF. CDR3 DNA sequence: TGTGCCAGCAGCCAAGATCGGGCGGGTTATAGCAATCAGCCCCAGCATTTT.

This chain connects TRBV6-1 to TRBJ2-1, with D possibly TRBD1 on 5 matching bases. V was trimmed by 3 bases and J by 4 bases, leaving 13 bases between them. The V gene's germline CDR1 is MNHNS and CDR2 SASEGT. The CDR3 totals 15 residues. The CDR3 sequence is CASSEGWGRYNEQFF. The DNA of the CDR3 is TGTGCCAGCAGTGAGGGTTGGGGCCGATACAATGAGCAGTTCTTC.

V and J are TRBV12-5 and TRBJ2-1, with D maybe TRBD1 (5 bases). V lost 5 bases and J lost 1, with 12 bases in between. The CDR3 runs to 15 residues. Germline assignment: CDR1 LGHNT and CDR2 FRNRAP. The CDR3 loop reads CASGKGSESYNEQFF. In nucleotides, the CDR3 is TGTGCTAGTGGTAAGGGGTCGGAATCCTACAATGAGCAGTTCTTC.

The gene calls are TRBV2 and TRBJ2-5; 9 bases map to TRBD1. The germline V gene encodes CDR1 SNHLY and CDR2 FYNNEI. J lost 5 bases, V lost 4 bases, and 5 bases had no gene match. The length of the CDR3 is 14 residues. CDR3 sequence reads: CASSGQGQGETQYF. Written as DNA, the CDR3 is TGTGCCAGCAGTGGGCAAGGACAGGGGGAGACCCAGTACTTC. The whole variable domain, filled in from reference TRBV2 and TRBJ2-5, reads EPEVTQTPSHQVTQMGQEVILRCVPISNHLYFYWYRQILGQKVEFLVSFYNNEISEKSEIFDDQFSVERPDGSNFTLKIRSTKLEDSAMYFCASSGQGQGETQYFGPGTRLLVL.

The rearrangement joins TRBV5-8 to TRBJ2-5; the D gene is possibly TRBD2 (5 bases). The V end lost 1 base, the J end lost 2 bases, and 6 bases lay between the germline ends. Germline lookup yields CDR1 SGHTS and CDR2 YDEGEE. This CDR3 spans 13 amino acids. CDR3 protein: CASSLWEQETQYF. The CDR3 coding sequence is TGTGCCAGCAGCTTGTGGGAGCAAGAGACCCAGTACTTC.

This clone was counted many times. J is TRBJ1-1 and V is TRBV14; D is unclear. The ends were cut back, 0 bases at V and 1 base at J, with 3 bases in the middle. Germline CDR1 and CDR2: SGHDN and FVKESK. This CDR3 is built from 13 residues. CDR3 amino acids: CASSQDQNTEAFF. In DNA form, the CDR3 reads TGTGCCAGCAGCCAAGACCAGAACACTGAAGCTTTCTTT.

This clone was counted many times. J is TRBJ2-5 and V is TRBV5-4; possibly TRBD1 for D (6 bases). CDR3 length: 16 residues. V lost 0 bases and J lost 1, with 13 bases in between. CDR1 SGHNT and CDR2 YYREEE come from the germline V gene (reference sequence). CDR3 DNA: TGTGCCAGCAGCTTGGGGACAGCTCGGGTCCAAGAGACCCAGTACTTC. Protein sequence: CASSLGTARVQETQYF.

This clone was detected a few times. The chain joins TRBV30 to TRBJ2-5; 10 bases line up with TRBD1. The CDR3 has 13 residues. The germline CDR1 and CDR2 sequences are GTSNPN and SVGIG (reference sequence). J was trimmed by 1 base and V by 5 bases; bases with no gene match: 1. This CDR3 is CAWGTGVQETQYF. The CDR3 DNA reads as TGTGCCTGGGGGACAGGGGTCCAAGAGACCCAGTACTTC. The full variable domain, rest sourced from reference TRBV30 and TRBJ2-5, is SQTIHQWPATLVQPVGSPLSLECTVEGTSNPNLYWYRQAAGRGLQLLFYSVGIGQISSEVPQNLSASRPQDRQFILSSKKLLLSDSGFYLCAWGTGVQETQYFGPGTRLLVL.

This clone appeared a single time. The gene calls are TRBV19 and TRBJ2-7; D possibly corresponds to TRBD1 (5 bases). The germline V gene encodes CDR1 LNHDA and CDR2 SQIVND (reference sequence). CDR3 length: 13 residues. Trimming stripped 1 base from V and 3 bases from J, with 7 bases between. CDR3 sequence (DNA): TGTGCCAGTAGTATAGGACAGATCTACGAGCAGTACTTC. Protein product: CASSIGQIYEQYF.

The rearrangement links TRBV7-6 to TRBJ2-2, with unresolved D. CDR1 and CDR2 (germline): SGHVS, FNYEAQ. Trimming took off 5 bases at V and 2 bases at J, with 12 bases between the two ends. The CDR3 runs 15 residues. CDR3 sequence reads: CASSRSGGNTGELFF. The CDR3, as DNA: TGTGCCAGCAGCAGGTCCGGCGGAAACACCGGGGAGCTGTTTTTT.

The chain is built from TRBV2 and TRBJ2-1; 13 bases line up with TRBD2. Per germline, CDR1 SNHLY and CDR2 FYNNEI. The CDR3 is 14 amino acids. V lost 4 bases and J lost 10; bases outside the gene matches: 4. The CDR3 spells CASSGRTSGGEQFF. CDR3 nucleotides: TGTGCCAGCAGTGGGAGGACTAGCGGGGGAGAGCAGTTCTTC.

The chain couples TRBV18 to TRBJ2-5, with TRBD2 as a possible D gene (6 bases). This CDR3 is 14 amino acids long. Trimming stripped 5 bases from V and 10 bases from J, with 20 bases between. Germline CDR1 and CDR2: KGHSH and LQKENI. CDR3 bases: TGTGCCAGCTCATCCCAGACTAGTGGAAGAGTCCAGTACTTC. Encoded protein: CASSSQTSGRVQYF. Full variable domain (rest looked up from reference TRBV18 and TRBJ2-5): NAGVMQNPRHLVRRRGQEARLRCSPMKGHSHVYWYRQLPEEGLKFMVYLQKENIIDESGMPKERFSAEFPKEGPSILRIQQVVRGDSAAYFCASSSQTSGRVQYFGPGTRLLVL.

This clone has only one observation. V usage is TRBV15 and J usage is TRBJ2-5; TRBD1 aligns across 9 bases. With V trimmed by 5 bases and J by 2 bases, 9 bases remained unmatched. The CDR3 loop spans 16 amino acids. Germline loops: CDR1 LNHNV, CDR2 YYDKDF (reference sequence). The DNA of the CDR3 is TGTGCCACCAGCCGACCCGGGACAGGGATTCAAGAGACCCAGTACTTC. Translation: CATSRPGTGIQETQYF.

This chain connects TRBV5-8 to TRBJ1-2; TRBD1 matches 7 bases. V lost 1 base and J lost 2; bases outside the gene matches: 5. This CDR3 has 15 amino acids. The germline V gene encodes CDR1 SGHTS and CDR2 YDEGEE. For the CDR3, the DNA is TGTGCCAGCAGCTTGCACGGCAGGGGGAACTATGGCTACACCTTC. Protein product: CASSLHGRGNYGYTF. Together with reference TRBV5-8 and TRBJ1-2, the CDR3 gives the full variable domain: EAGVTQSPTHLIKTRGQQATLRCSPISGHTSVYWYQQALGLGLQFLLWYDEGEERNRGNFPPRFSGRQFPNYSSELNVNALELEDSALYLCASSLHGRGNYGYTFGSGTRLTVV.

V gene TRBV6-5 combines with J gene TRBJ1-1; no reliable D call. Germline CDR1 is MNHEY and CDR2 is SVGAGI. The CDR3 covers 10 residues. V gave up 5 bases and J gave up 8 bases, with 6 bases separating them. CDR3: CASSRGEAFF. For the CDR3, the DNA is TGTGCCAGCAGTCGCGGGGAAGCTTTCTTT.

This rearrangement joins TRBV28 to TRBJ1-1; 12 bases align to TRBD1. Germline CDR1 MDHEN, CDR2 SYDVKM. This CDR3 is 17 amino acids long. Losses at the gene ends were 7 bases for V and 6 bases for J; bases not matched to a gene: 15. The CDR3 coding sequence is TGTGCCAGCACCCTATGGGGACAGGGGGCCTTCTCCGCTGAAGCTTTCTTT. This codes for CASTLWGQGAFSAEAFF.

J is TRBJ2-5 and V is TRBV24-1; 9 nucleotides match TRBD1. Germline lookup yields CDR1 KGHDR and CDR2 SFDVKD. Unmatched junction bases numbered 9, after V lost 3 bases and J lost 5 bases. The CDR3 length is 16 residues. Written as DNA, the CDR3 is TGTGCCACCAGTGATAAGGGACAGGGTAAATGGGAGACCCAGTACTTC. Encoded protein: CATSDKGQGKWETQYF.

The rearrangement links TRBV28 to TRBJ2-7, with 7 nucleotides matching TRBD1. In germline, CDR1 is MDHEN, CDR2 SYDVKM. The V and J ends lost 8 bases and 3 bases, in that order; junction bases with no gene match: 13. This CDR3 region has 15 residues. CDR3 nucleotide sequence: TGTGCCAGCTCTGGCCAGGGGGACAGAGGCTACGAGCAGTACTTC. It is translated as CASSGQGDRGYEQYF.

The chain joins TRBV19 to TRBJ1-2; TRBD1 might be the D (6 bases). CDR3 length equals 13 residues. Trimming pared 10 bases from V and 6 bases from J, leaving 18 bases between. Germline V gives CDR1 LNHDA, CDR2 SQIVND (reference sequence). CDR3 nucleotides: TGTGCCACCAACCTTCCAGGGGCGAATGGCTACACCTTC. This translates into CATNLPGANGYTF.

This chain connects TRBV2 to TRBJ1-6; D gene ambiguous. The CDR3 contains 13 residues. Trimming shortened V by 9 bases and J by 10 bases, and 16 bases separated the two germline ends. The V gene's germline CDR1 is SNHLY and CDR2 FYNNEI. The CDR3 DNA sequence: TGTGCCAGTGGTTACAGTGAGAACTCACCCCTCCACTTT. This codes for CASGYSENSPLHF. Supplemented by reference TRBV2 and TRBJ1-6, the full variable domain reads EPEVTQTPSHQVTQMGQEVILRCVPISNHLYFYWYRQILGQKVEFLVSFYNNEISEKSEIFDDQFSVERPDGSNFTLKIRSTKLEDSAMYFCASGYSENSPLHFGNGTRLTVT.

The chain carries TRBV18 and TRBJ1-5; 8 nucleotides match TRBD1. The CDR3 runs 18 residues. Germline V gene lookup returns CDR1 KGHSH and CDR2 LQKENI. The J segment lost 0 bases and the V segment lost 3 bases, leaving 10 bases of the junction unmatched. CDR3: CASSPLRTGPYSNQPQHF. In DNA, the CDR3 is TGTGCCAGCTCACCCTTGAGGACAGGGCCATATAGCAATCAGCCCCAGCATTTT.

This sequence joins TRBV6-5 and TRBJ1-2, with D possibly being TRBD1 (6 bases). The CDR3 covers 14 residues. Trimming removed 6 bases from V and 1 base from J, with 12 bases in between. Germline V gene data show CDR1 as MNHEY and CDR2 as SVGAGI. The CDR3 DNA sequence: TGTGCCAGCAGACCCGGGACAAATAACTATGGCTACACCTTC. It is translated as CASRPGTNNYGYTF.

This chain joins TRBV3-1 (or the pseudogene TRBV3-2) and TRBJ2-3; D gene ambiguous. The V and J ends lost 5 bases and 1 base respectively, with 16 bases between them. CDR3 size: 16 residues. CDR1 and CDR2 from the germline V gene are LGHDT and YNNKEL (reference sequence). CDR3 protein: CASSKRGVIRTDTQYF. CDR3 DNA sequence: TGTGCCAGCAGCAAGCGAGGAGTCATCCGCACAGATACGCAGTATTTT.

The table lists this clone with a few counts. Other DNA sequences from this sample encode an identical CDR3 as well. J is TRBJ1-1 and V is TRBV3-1 (or the pseudogene TRBV3-2), with D possibly TRBD1 on 5 matching bases. V was shortened by 3 bases and J by 5 bases, with 13 bases between the two germline ends. Per the germline V gene, CDR1 is LGHDT and CDR2 is YNNKEL (reference sequence). The CDR3 is 14 residues long. DNA of the CDR3: TGTGCCAGCAGCCAGCTGCAGGGAAATACTGAAGCTTTCTTT. Protein product: CASSQLQGNTEAFF.

This chain connects TRBV27 to TRBJ1-2, with TRBD1 matching over 10 bases. After removal of 5 bases from V and 5 bases from J, the junction contained 8 bases not matched to a gene. The CDR3 length is 15 residues. Germline CDR1 is MNHEY and CDR2 is SMNVEV (reference sequence). CDR3 amino acids: CASSPRDRGAYGYTF. For the CDR3, the DNA is TGTGCCAGCAGTCCAAGGGACAGGGGTGCATATGGCTACACCTTC.

The chain is built from TRBV28 and TRBJ2-2, with 10 bases lining up with TRBD1. The V gene end was trimmed by 5 bases and the J gene end by 2 bases; junction bases not matched to a gene: 5. The CDR3 contains 16 residues. Germline V gene sequence: CDR1 MDHEN, CDR2 SYDVKM. The CDR3 region has the DNA TGTGCCAGCAGTCGGGACAGGGGCGCAAACACCGGGGAGCTGTTTTTT. Its protein product is CASSRDRGANTGELFF.

The chain combines TRBV13 with TRBJ1-3, with D perhaps matching TRBD1 (5 bases). The CDR3 is 14 amino acids. Germline V gene lookup returns CDR1 PRHDT and CDR2 FYEKMQ (reference sequence). The V end was cut by 5 bases, the J end by 4 bases, with 12 bases between. This chain's CDR3 is CASSHGRGGNTIYF. The CDR3 coding sequence is TGTGCCAGCAGCCACGGGCGGGGGGGAAACACCATATATTTT.

This rearrangement joins TRBV18 to TRBJ2-7, with 7 bases identical to TRBD2. V lost 1 base to trimming and J lost 2 bases; unmatched junction nucleotides: 2. The CDR3 runs 14 residues. Germline V gives CDR1 KGHSH, CDR2 LQKENI. The CDR3 DNA sequence: TGTGCCAGCTCACCACGGCGGGGGACCTACGAGCAGTACTTC. Its translation: CASSPRRGTYEQYF.

The chain recombines TRBV5-1 with TRBJ2-5; 7 bases map to TRBD2. CDR3 length equals 16 residues. CDR1 SGHRS and CDR2 YFSETQ come from the germline V gene. Losses at the gene ends were 0 bases for V and 2 bases for J; bases not matched to a gene: 7. CDR3 residues: CASSLVPSGGQETQYF. For the CDR3, the DNA is TGCGCCAGCAGCTTGGTCCCTAGCGGCGGACAAGAGACCCAGTACTTC.

V is TRBV11-2 and J is TRBJ1-1; TRBD1 matches at 8 bases. The CDR3 has 15 residues. J was trimmed by 1 base and V by 6 bases; bases with no gene match: 7. Germline V gene lookup returns CDR1 SGHAT and CDR2 FQNNGV. CDR3 nucleotide sequence: TGTGCCAGCAGGAACATCGGGACAGGGAACACTGAAGCTTTCTTT. Amino acids: CASRNIGTGNTEAFF.

The chain carries TRBV28 and TRBJ1-2; D is ambiguous. V lost 2 bases, J lost 4 bases, and 8 bases lay in between. This CDR3 is 13 amino acids long. Germline values: CDR1 MDHEN, CDR2 SYDVKM. The CDR3 coding sequence is TGTGCCAGCAGTTTAATTAATTTCTATGGCTACACCTTC. It codes for CASSLINFYGYTF.

This chain links TRBV2 with TRBJ2-2; no reliable D call. In germline, CDR1 is SNHLY, CDR2 FYNNEI. The CDR3 runs 14 residues. Trimming left V 6 bases short and J 2 bases short, with 10 bases between. CDR3 nucleotides: TGTGCCAGCAGCCCACTGAAAAACACCGGGGAGCTGTTTTTT. This encodes CASSPLKNTGELFF.